This T cell receptor (beta chain) comes out of a study of blood T cell repertoires in COVID-19. Across the whole study: Samples taken during acute and convalescent COVID-19 were collected in the United States, Italy and Spain.

This CDR3 spans 15 amino acids. Looked up from germline, CDR1 is MNHEY and CDR2 is SVGAGI. Deletions cut 2 bases from V and 8 bases from J, with 13 bases between. Recovered status applied to Cohort 3 donors who had two consecutive negative PCRs. It also applied to those with clearance or with symptom resolution. Original processing methods: Using reference gene primer amplification, nucleated cell counts were estimated. The method was immunoSEQ multiplex PCR; TCRdb's version includes in-frame clones alone and lacks a portion of them. Clonal size and the V and J genes are those of that table, whereas D and trimming came from the DNA. The sample contains 150,000 to 200,000 clones, just over 85% of which appear only once.

The gene calls are TRBV6-5 and TRBJ1-6; D possibly corresponds to TRBD1 (5 bases). The TCR sequence derives from a woman in her late teens or twenties who had recovered from COVID-19. The sample comprised PBMCs or T cells enriched from blood (not recorded which). The CDR3 DNA follows: TGTGCCAGCAGTTACGCAGGGAGGTCTGATTCACCCCTCCACTTT. It codes for CASSYAGRSDSPLHF.